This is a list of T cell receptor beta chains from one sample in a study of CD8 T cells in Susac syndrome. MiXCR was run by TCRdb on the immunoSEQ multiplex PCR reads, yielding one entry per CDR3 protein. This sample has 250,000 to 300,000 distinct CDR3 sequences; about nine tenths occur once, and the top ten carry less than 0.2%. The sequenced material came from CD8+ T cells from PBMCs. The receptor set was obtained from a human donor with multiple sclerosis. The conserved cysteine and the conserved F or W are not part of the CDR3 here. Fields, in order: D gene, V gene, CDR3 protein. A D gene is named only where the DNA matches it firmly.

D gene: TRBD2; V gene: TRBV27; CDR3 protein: ASSPLAGGPFQTQY
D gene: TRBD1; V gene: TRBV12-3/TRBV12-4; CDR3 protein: ASSFVQGDEQF
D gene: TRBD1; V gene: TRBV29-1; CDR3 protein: SVEGQGLGYEQY
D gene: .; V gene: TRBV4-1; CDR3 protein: ASSQDRLAAQY
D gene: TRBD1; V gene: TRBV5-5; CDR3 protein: ASSPRGTGGNQPQH
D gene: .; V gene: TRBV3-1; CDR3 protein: ASSHGRANTEAF
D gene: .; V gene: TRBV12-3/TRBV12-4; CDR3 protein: ASSWGAQGYEAF
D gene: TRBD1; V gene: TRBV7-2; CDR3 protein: ASSTGTAVTDTQY
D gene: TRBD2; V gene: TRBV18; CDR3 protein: ASSPNLLGTSGLKNSYEQY
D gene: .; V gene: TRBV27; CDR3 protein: ASRQSSYNEQF
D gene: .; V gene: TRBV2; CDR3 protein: ASSWIINEQY
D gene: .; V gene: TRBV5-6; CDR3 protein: ASSPGTYSEQY
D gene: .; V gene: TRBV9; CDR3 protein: ASSPAGLTDTQY
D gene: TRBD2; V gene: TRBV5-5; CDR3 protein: ASSSDTGGADTQY
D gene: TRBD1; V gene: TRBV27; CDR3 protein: ASRERAGGNSPLH
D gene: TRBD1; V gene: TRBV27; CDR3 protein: ASSSGWTGHNEQF
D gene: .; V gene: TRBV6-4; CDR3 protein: ASSEGGGASGYT
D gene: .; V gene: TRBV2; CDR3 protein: ASQPLGDQPQH
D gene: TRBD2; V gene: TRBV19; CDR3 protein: ARTPGTSTGELF
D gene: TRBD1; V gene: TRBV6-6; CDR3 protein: ASSYPRQGGETQY
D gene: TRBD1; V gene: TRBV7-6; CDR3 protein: ASSLEVVYRGIGELF
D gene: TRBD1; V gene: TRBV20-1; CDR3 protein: SARGTGGETEAF
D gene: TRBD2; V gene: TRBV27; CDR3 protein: ASSFTSGSYEQY
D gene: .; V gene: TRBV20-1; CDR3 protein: SARTQSREY
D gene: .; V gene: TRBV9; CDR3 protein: ASSVAGSAGELF
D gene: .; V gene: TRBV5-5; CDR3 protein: ASSLEQANYGYT
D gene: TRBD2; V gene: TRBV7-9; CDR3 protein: ASSLGGSSGIKNEQY
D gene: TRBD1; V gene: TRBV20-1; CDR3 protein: SARDEPGTGDGNTEAF
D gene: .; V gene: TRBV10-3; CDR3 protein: AISEPAGQTIQETQY
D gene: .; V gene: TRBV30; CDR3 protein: AWSGTDKGTDTQY
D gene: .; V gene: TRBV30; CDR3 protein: AWNAYTEAF
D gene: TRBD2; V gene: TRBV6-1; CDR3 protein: ASSEAAGGQETQY
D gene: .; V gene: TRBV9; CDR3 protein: ASSATRYGYNEQF
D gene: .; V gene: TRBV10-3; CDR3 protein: AISAEEIRAEAF
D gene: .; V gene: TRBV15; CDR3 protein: ATRPITGNQPQH
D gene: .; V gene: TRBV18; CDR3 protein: ASSPPSQYYEQY
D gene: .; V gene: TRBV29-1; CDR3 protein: SVNRAVTDTQY
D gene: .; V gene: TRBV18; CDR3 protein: ASSPDRFEKLF
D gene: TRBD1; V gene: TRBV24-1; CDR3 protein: ATSDFKNRGPEQF
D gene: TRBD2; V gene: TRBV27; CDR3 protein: ASRIAGSYNEQF
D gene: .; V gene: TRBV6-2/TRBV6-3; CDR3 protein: ASSWTGLSYEQY
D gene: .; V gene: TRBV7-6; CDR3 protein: ASSLAEGQETQY
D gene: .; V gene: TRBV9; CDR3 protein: ASSVDPGSNQPQH
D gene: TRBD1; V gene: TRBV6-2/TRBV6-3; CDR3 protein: ASSYLTGGRGYT
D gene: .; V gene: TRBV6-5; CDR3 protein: ASSYSSLESKPNEKLF
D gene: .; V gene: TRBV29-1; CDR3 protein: SVVLDDKNIQY